These 16 T cell receptor beta chains came from one sample sequenced in a study of blood T cell repertoires in COVID-19. Sequencing was performed with immunoSEQ multiplex PCR; in TCRdb, only in-frame clones are kept and a portion is missing. The table has approximately 140,000 clones, about 90% seen once; the top ten hold 8% to 11%. The sequenced sample was peripheral blood. The receptors here all came from a man aged 50-59 years with active or convalescent COVID-19.

V usage is TRBV19 and J usage is TRBJ2-5; the match to TRBD2 covers 15 bases. The V gene end was trimmed by 1 base and the J gene end by 7 bases; junction bases not matched to a gene: 13. The CDR3 extends over 19 amino acids. CDR1 is LNHDA, CDR2 SQIVND, per germline (reference sequence). The CDR3 sequence is CASSIAGLAGGPGLRTQYF. The DNA for the CDR3 is TGTGCCAGTAGTATAGCGGGACTAGCGGGAGGCCCCGGCTTGCGGACCCAGTACTTC.

V usage is TRBV7-9 and J usage is TRBJ2-3, with TRBD2 matching over 8 bases. This CDR3 is 15 amino acids long. The trim removed 6 bases at V and 4 bases at J, leaving 9 bases unmatched. The germline gives CDR1 SEHNR, CDR2 FQNEAQ (reference sequence). The CDR3 region is CASSSAGTSPDTQYF. For the CDR3, the DNA is TGTGCCAGCAGTTCCGCCGGGACTAGTCCAGATACGCAGTATTTT.

The chain recombines TRBV9 with TRBJ2-1; 13 bases map to TRBD2. Looked up from germline, CDR1 is SGDLS and CDR2 is YYNGEE. V gave up 4 bases and J gave up 6 bases; unmatched junction bases: 7. This CDR3 region has 16 residues. CDR3 amino acids: CASSRRGLAGFNEQFF. The CDR3 DNA follows: TGTGCCAGCAGCAGACGGGGACTAGCGGGGTTCAATGAGCAGTTCTTC.

This chain joins TRBV11-2 and TRBJ1-4, with 12 nucleotides matching TRBD1. Per germline, CDR1 SGHAT and CDR2 FQNNGV. Trimming removed 5 bases from V and 5 bases from J; junction bases left unmatched: 15. The CDR3 has 19 residues. For the CDR3, the DNA is TGTGCCAGCAGCCCCAGGGGTGGGGGACAGGGGGCCGGGAATGAAAAACTGTTTTTT. Translated, it gives CASSPRGGGQGAGNEKLFF. The whole variable domain, remainder taken from reference TRBV11-2 and TRBJ1-4, is EAGVAQSPRYKIIEKRQSVAFWCNPISGHATLYWYQQILGQGPKLLIQFQNNGVVDDSQLPKDRFSAERLKGVDSTLKIQPAKLEDSAVYLCASSPRGGGQGAGNEKLFFGSGTQLSVL.

The chain couples TRBV7-9 to TRBJ2-1; D is undetermined. Germline CDR1 is SEHNR and CDR2 is FQNEAQ (reference sequence). There are 12 residues in the CDR3. Trimming pared 3 bases from V and 11 bases from J, leaving 11 bases between. The CDR3 DNA reads as TGTGCCAGCAGCTTCGATAACGAGAAGCAGTTCTTC. This codes for CASSFDNEKQFF.

DNA for the CDR3: TGTGCCAGCAGTTATACCGGGACAGGGATATCGGGCGAGCAGTACTTC. The encoded protein is CASSYTGTGISGEQYF. The chain joins TRBV6-6 to TRBJ2-7; 9 nucleotides line up with TRBD1. The CDR3 contains 16 residues. Germline V gene data show CDR1 as MNHNY and CDR2 as SVGAGI (reference sequence). Losses at the gene ends were 3 bases for V and 6 bases for J; bases not matched to a gene: 12.

V gene TRBV24-1 combines with J gene TRBJ2-2; D unresolved. Trimming stripped 6 bases from V and 4 bases from J, with 5 bases between. Germline V gene sequence: CDR1 KGHDR, CDR2 SFDVKD. The CDR3 loop spans 12 amino acids. The CDR3 nucleotides are TGTGCCACCAGTCCGTTCACCGGGGAGCTGTTTTTT. This gives the protein CATSPFTGELFF.

This sequence joins TRBV6-5 and TRBJ1-1; 11 bases agree with TRBD1. V was pared by 4 bases and J by 0 bases, with 4 bases of the junction left unmatched. Germline V CDR1 and CDR2: MNHEY, SVGAGI. The CDR3 contains 16 residues. CDR3 amino acids: CASSWDRGRLNTEAFF. The CDR3 coding sequence is TGTGCCAGCAGTTGGGACAGGGGGAGGTTGAACACTGAAGCTTTCTTT.

The V and J genes are TRBV15 and TRBJ2-7; 8 bases line up with TRBD2. Trimming removed 5 bases from V and 3 bases from J; junction bases left unmatched: 6. The CDR3 runs 14 residues. Germline assignment: CDR1 LNHNV and CDR2 YYDKDF (reference sequence). The CDR3 protein is CATSPREGGYEQYF. In DNA, the CDR3 is TGTGCCACCAGCCCACGGGAGGGAGGCTACGAGCAGTACTTC.

The J gene is TRBJ2-1, the V gene TRBV4-1; TRBD1 is a possible D gene (6 bases). Germline V gives CDR1 MGHRA, CDR2 YSYEKL. V was trimmed by 3 bases and J by 7 bases, leaving 16 bases between them. The CDR3 consists of 15 residues. The CDR3 region is CASSHPTQGWNEQFF. CDR3 DNA sequence: TGCGCCAGCAGCCACCCGACTCAGGGGTGGAATGAGCAGTTCTTC.

J is TRBJ1-2 and V is TRBV7-2, with 7 bases fitting TRBD1. Germline CDR1 reads SGHTA; CDR2 reads FQGNSA. Trimming at V came to 3 bases and at J to 6 bases, leaving 4 bases not matched to a gene. The CDR3 contains 13 residues. CDR3 DNA: TGTGCCAGCAGCTTCAGGGGGTCTAATGGCTACACCTTC. Amino acid sequence: CASSFRGSNGYTF.

Details on this clone: Other DNA sequences within the sample encode an identical CDR3. This chain connects TRBV28 to TRBJ2-3, with unresolved D. Trimming pared 3 bases from V and 6 bases from J, leaving 4 bases between. This CDR3 has 11 amino acids. Looked up from germline, CDR1 is MDHEN and CDR2 is SYDVKM. This CDR3 reads CASSFSDTQYF. The CDR3 DNA sequence: TGTGCCAGCAGTTTCTCGGATACGCAGTATTTT.

This chain joins TRBV18 and TRBJ1-1, with D possibly matching TRBD1 (6 bases). The V end lost 3 bases, the J end lost 1 base, and 15 bases lay between the germline ends. Germline CDR1 reads KGHSH; CDR2 reads LQKENI. CDR3 length: 16 residues. CDR3 region: CASSPNSGDENTEAFF. The CDR3 nucleotides are TGTGCCAGCTCACCCAATTCAGGGGATGAGAACACTGAAGCTTTCTTT.

The V gene is TRBV4-1, the J gene TRBJ2-7; 8 bases fit TRBD2. V trimming: 6 bases; J trimming: 2 bases; junction bases outside the gene matches: 9. Germline V gives CDR1 MGHRA, CDR2 YSYEKL. This CDR3 has 15 amino acids. This CDR3 reads CASRAVGRGTYEQYF. The CDR3 bases are TGCGCCAGCAGGGCGGTCGGGAGGGGAACCTACGAGCAGTACTTC.

The chain uses TRBV18 and TRBJ2-2, with 12 nucleotides matching TRBD2. This CDR3 contains 18 residues. V shed 4 bases and J 1 base; nucleotides not matched to a gene: 7. Germline V gene sequence: CDR1 KGHSH, CDR2 LQKENI. CDR3 residues: CASSLVSTSGGNTGELFF. CDR3 DNA sequence: TGTGCCAGCTCACTCGTATCGACTAGCGGGGGGAACACCGGGGAGCTGTTTTTT.

This chain connects TRBV7-3 to TRBJ2-2; no clear D gene. This CDR3 spans 13 amino acids. The germline V gene has CDR1 SGHTA and CDR2 FQGTGA. The V end was cut by 5 bases, the J end by 8 bases, with 12 bases between. The CDR3 loop reads CASSPARKGELFF. The CDR3 coding sequence is TGTGCCAGCAGCCCAGCTAGAAAGGGGGAGCTGTTTTTT.